The sequence of this TCR beta chain was determined in a study of shared clonotypes between healthy human individuals. This CDR3 spans 15 amino acids. Deletions cut 4 bases from V and 3 bases from J, with 13 bases between. Germline assignment: CDR1 SGHRS and CDR2 YFSETQ. The DNA input per sorted-subset replicate PCR was roughly 210 ng, corresponding to 32,000 or so T cell genomes. TCRdb's copy holds only in-frame clones and misses some; the assay was immunoSEQ multiplex PCR. The sample lists about 730,000 clones; 72% were seen once. Both subsets, CD45RA+ naive and CD45RA-negative memory, were split from the CD4+ cells. Study-wide results and caveats: The represented genetic and exposure-history diversity was limited by the small number of donors. About 5% was the fraction of naive CD4 clonotypes found shared across four donors.

In the case of this clone: Its antigen is currently unknown.

Sequenced material: memory CD4+ T cells sorted from blood. Subset denoted: CD45RA-negative fraction. V usage is TRBV5-1 and J usage is TRBJ2-2; D possibly matches TRBD1 or TRBD2 (5 bases each). The clonotype comes from a woman in her 30s in good health. The chain's CDR3 is CASSGGHRDTGELFF. The CDR3 DNA follows: TGCGCCAGCAGCGGAGGACATCGGGACACCGGGGAGCTGTTTTTT.